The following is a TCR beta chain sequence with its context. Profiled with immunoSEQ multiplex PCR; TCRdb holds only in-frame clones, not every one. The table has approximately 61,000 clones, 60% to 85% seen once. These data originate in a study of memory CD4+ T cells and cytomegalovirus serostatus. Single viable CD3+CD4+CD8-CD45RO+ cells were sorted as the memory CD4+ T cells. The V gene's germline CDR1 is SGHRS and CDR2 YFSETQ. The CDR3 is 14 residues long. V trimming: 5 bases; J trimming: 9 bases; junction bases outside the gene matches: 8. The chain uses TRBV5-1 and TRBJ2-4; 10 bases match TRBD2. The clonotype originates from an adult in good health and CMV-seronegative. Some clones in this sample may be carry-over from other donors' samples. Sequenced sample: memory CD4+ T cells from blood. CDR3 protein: CASRAGTSEIIQYF. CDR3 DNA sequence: TGCGCCAGCAGAGCCGGGACTAGCGAAATCATTCAGTACTTC.